What follows are 23 T cell receptor beta chains derived from one specimen sequenced in a study of T-cell reconstitution after alpha-beta-depleted transplantation in children. A library of TCRbeta sequences, prepared with unique molecular identifiers, was generated. In TCRdb, the PCR reads were re-called with MiXCR into one record per CDR3 protein. The table has 300,000 to 400,000 distinct CDR3 sequences, around 25% seen once. The sample was PBMCs, mostly from graft donor cells, taken 180 days after TCRalphabeta/CD19-depleted stem cell transplant. These TCRs come from a male patient under 18 who had a stem cell transplant for acute lymphoblastic leukemia, so the T cells may come from the graft donor.

The V gene is TRBV7-6, the J gene TRBJ2-4; D not certain. V was pared by 5 bases and J by 10 bases, with 9 bases between. The germline V gene encodes CDR1 SGHVS and CDR2 FNYEAQ. The CDR3 sequence is 11 residues long. CDR3 coding DNA: TGTGCCAGCAGCCAAGGCAGAATTCAGTACTTC. Protein: CASSQGRIQYF.

This clonotype was detected only a few times. The chain is built from TRBV20-1 and TRBJ1-6; D gene ambiguous. This CDR3 has 15 amino acids. Germline CDR1 reads DFQATT; CDR2 reads SNEGSKA (reference sequence). With 6 bases removed from V and 8 bases from J, the gap between germline ends came to 20 bases. Here the CDR3 reads CSASYGIGSDSPLHF. The CDR3 nucleotides are TGCAGTGCCAGCTACGGGATCGGTTCGGATTCACCCCTCCACTTT.

This clonotype was counted only a few times. This sequence joins TRBV29-1 and TRBJ2-2; D ambiguous. Looked up from germline, CDR1 is SQVTM and CDR2 is ANQGSEA. V was trimmed by 4 bases and J by 4 bases, leaving 10 bases between them. The CDR3 contains 13 residues. CDR3 coding DNA: TGCAGCGTTGCGGCCAGGCGCACCGGGGAGCTGTTTTTT. Protein product: CSVAARRTGELFF.

V usage is TRBV6-5 and J usage is TRBJ2-5, with a tentative D call TRBD2 (6 bases). The CDR3 covers 13 residues. Looked up from germline, CDR1 is MNHEY and CDR2 is SVGAGI. Trimming removed 2 bases at V and 7 bases at J, with 11 bases between. CDR3 residues: CASSYGQGGTQYF. DNA for the CDR3: TGTGCCAGCAGTTACGGTCAGGGAGGGACCCAGTACTTC.

This clonotype was recorded a few times. One end of the junction fails to match germline, which may point to a read error. The chain couples TRBV29-1 to TRBJ2-7, with D tentatively TRBD2 (6 bases). The V gene's germline CDR1 is SQVTM and CDR2 ANQGSEA. The CDR3 covers 12 residues. The chain's CDR3 is CSVGRDSNEQYF. The CDR3 bases are TGCAGCGTTGGTCGGGACTCCAACGAGCAGTACTTC.

With respect to this clonotype: Because the CDR3 is missing its conserved closing phenylalanine or tryptophan, this is likely a read error. The rearrangement uses TRBV5-1 and TRBJ2-7, with D perhaps matching TRBD1 or TRBD2 (5 bases each). The V gene lost 7 bases and the J gene lost 5 bases, with 22 bases spanning the gap. In germline, CDR1 is SGHRS, CDR2 YFSETQ. CDR3 length: 15 amino acids. The CDR3: CASARTPGKVDEQYS. CDR3 DNA: TGCGCCAGCGCAAGGACACCCGGGAAGGTCGACGAGCAGTACTCC.

This chain connects TRBV7-3 to TRBJ2-2, with D possibly matching TRBD2 (5 bases). The germline V gene encodes CDR1 SGHTA and CDR2 FQGTGA. Trimming took off 5 bases at V and 5 bases at J, with 12 bases between the two ends. This CDR3 comprises 14 residues. CDR3 sequence reads: CASSPPGGTGELFF. CDR3 nucleotide sequence: TGTGCCAGCAGCCCACCAGGCGGGACCGGGGAGCTGTTTTTT.

This clonotype was detected a few times. V usage is TRBV24-1 and J usage is TRBJ2-1; D is unclear. The germline CDR1 and CDR2 sequences are KGHDR and SFDVKD. There are 12 residues in the CDR3. V lost 5 bases and J 6 bases, leaving 7 bases between the germline ends. CDR3 loop: CATSVAGNEQFF. Here the CDR3 DNA reads TGTGCCACCAGTGTGGCAGGCAATGAGCAGTTCTTC.

V and J are TRBV7-8 and TRBJ2-2; 11 positions agree with TRBD1. Germline V gene data show CDR1 as SGHVS and CDR2 as FQNEAQ. CDR3 length: 13 residues. With V trimmed by 8 bases and J by 6 bases, 2 bases remained unmatched. This chain's CDR3 is CASGTGGPGELFF. The CDR3 DNA reads as TGTGCCAGCGGGACAGGGGGTCCCGGGGAGCTGTTTTTT. Filled out from reference TRBV7-8 and TRBJ2-2, the complete variable domain reads GAGVSQSPRYKVAKRGQDVALRCDPISGHVSLFWYQQALGQGPEFLTYFQNEAQLDKSGLPSDRFFAERPEGSVSTLKIQRTQQEDSAVYLCASGTGGPGELFFGEGSRLTVL.

This clonotype occurred a few times. This chain links TRBV12-3 or TRBV12-4 with TRBJ2-3; weak D call: TRBD2 (6 bases). The CDR3 loop spans 13 amino acids. V lost 3 bases to trimming and J lost 7 bases, with 11 bases between them. CDR3 region: CASSFSGLYTQYF. The CDR3 DNA reads as TGTGCCAGCAGTTTCTCGGGACTCTATACGCAGTATTTT.

This clonotype turned up a few times. The chain has TRBV5-6 and TRBJ1-5; D is perhaps TRBD1 (5 bases). CDR3 length: 16 amino acids. V lost 3 bases and J 0 bases, leaving 13 bases between the germline ends. Germline lookup yields CDR1 SGHDT and CDR2 YYEEEE. The CDR3 sequence is CASSWRQGYSNQPQHF. The CDR3 DNA reads as TGTGCCAGCAGCTGGCGTCAGGGTTATAGCAATCAGCCCCAGCATTTT.

The chain combines TRBV11-2 with TRBJ2-1; TRBD1 might be the D (6 bases). V lost 1 base and J lost 2, with 15 bases in between. The CDR3 covers 17 residues. The germline V gene has CDR1 SGHAT and CDR2 FQNNGV. The chain's CDR3 is CASSLVVVRGTYNEQFF. CDR3 nucleotide sequence: TGTGCCAGCAGCTTAGTAGTCGTAAGGGGGACCTACAATGAGCAGTTCTTC.

This clonotype was recorded many times. The CDR3 loop reads CASSGTGVGYTF. The CDR3 DNA is TGTGCCAGCAGCGGGACAGGGGTTGGCTACACCTTC. The V call is TRBV9, the J call TRBJ1-2, with TRBD1 matching over 9 bases. V shed 3 bases, J shed 7 bases, and the junction held 1 base outside the gene matches. Germline V gives CDR1 SGDLS, CDR2 YYNGEE. CDR3 length: 12 residues. The entire variable domain, with the rest obtained from reference TRBV9 and TRBJ1-2, is as follows: DSGVTQTPKHLITATGQRVTLRCSPRSGDLSVYWYQQSLDQGLQFLIQYYNGEERAKGNILERFSAQQFPDLHSELNLSSLELGDSALYFCASSGTGVGYTFGSGTRLTVV.

This clonotype was detected a few times. The V gene is TRBV5-4, the J gene TRBJ2-7; D is possibly TRBD1 (6 bases). The V end was cut by 2 bases, the J end by 1 base, with 13 bases between. Per the germline V gene, CDR1 is SGHNT and CDR2 is YYREEE (reference sequence). The CDR3 is made up of 15 amino acids. The CDR3 here is CASSFFSRGSYEQYF. The CDR3 DNA follows: TGTGCCAGCAGCTTTTTCAGCAGGGGTTCCTACGAGCAGTACTTC.

CDR3 protein: CSVGTVSYEQYF. The CDR3 region has the DNA TGCAGTGTTGGGACAGTCTCCTACGAGCAGTACTTC. The chain is built from TRBV20-1 and TRBJ2-7; 7 bases match TRBD1. V dropped 7 bases and J dropped 0; count of bases not matched to a gene: 3. The V gene's germline CDR1 is DFQATT and CDR2 SNEGSKA (reference sequence). The CDR3 consists of 12 residues.

This clonotype came up many times. The chain carries TRBV7-3 and TRBJ2-2; weak D call: TRBD2 (5 bases). Trimming took off 5 bases at V and 5 bases at J, with 9 bases between the two ends. Germline assignment: CDR1 SGHTA and CDR2 FQGTGA. The CDR3 covers 13 residues. CDR3 nucleotide sequence: TGTGCCAGCAGCCCTTCGGGGACCGGGGAGCTGTTTTTT. Residues: CASSPSGTGELFF.

This clonotype was observed at least ten times. The chain carries TRBV12-3 or TRBV12-4 and TRBJ2-1; the match to TRBD2 covers 12 bases. CDR3 length: 17 residues. V lost 3 bases, J lost 5 bases, and 8 bases stayed unmatched. The DNA of the CDR3 is TGTGCCAGCAGTTTCCCCCCTAGCGGGAGGGGTAACAATGAGCAGTTCTTC. It specifies CASSFPPSGRGNNEQFF.

The gene calls are TRBV20-1 and TRBJ1-1; 8 bases map to TRBD1. CDR1 DFQATT and CDR2 SNEGSKA come from the germline V gene (reference sequence). This CDR3 has 15 amino acids. V lost 4 bases to trimming and J lost 1 base; unmatched junction nucleotides: 8. The DNA for the CDR3 is TGCAGTGCTAATGGCCGGACAGGGAAGAACACTGAAGCTTTCTTT. It is translated as CSANGRTGKNTEAFF.

V is TRBV5-1 and J is TRBJ2-1; a weak D match, TRBD1 (6 bases). In germline, CDR1 is SGHRS, CDR2 YFSETQ. V was clipped by 0 bases and J by 3 bases, with 22 bases between them. This CDR3 comprises 19 residues. As DNA, the CDR3 is TGCGCCAGCAGCTTGGCCAGGGGTGGGGGTACTTATGGCTACAATGAGCAGTTCTTC. Translated: CASSLARGGGTYGYNEQFF.

This clonotype was recorded a few times. J is TRBJ1-1 and V is TRBV7-9; D is unclear. The CDR3 consists of 17 residues. V lost 3 bases and J 0 bases, leaving 17 bases between the germline ends. Germline assignment: CDR1 SEHNR and CDR2 FQNEAQ (reference sequence). The CDR3 here is CASSFGVVAGLNTEAFF. Here the CDR3 DNA reads TGTGCCAGCAGCTTCGGTGTGGTAGCGGGCCTGAACACTGAAGCTTTCTTT.

Details on this clonotype: Because the CDR3 is missing its conserved closing phenylalanine or tryptophan, this is likely a read error. The chain combines TRBV18 with TRBJ2-1, with 8 bases aligning to TRBD2. Losses at the gene ends were 3 bases for V and 4 bases for J; bases not matched to a gene: 8. The CDR3 extends over 16 amino acids. Germline V CDR1 and CDR2: KGHSH, LQKENI. The CDR3 nucleotides are TGTGCCAGCTCACCTGCGGGGGGCCAAAGGTACAATGAGCAGTTCCTC. This gives the protein CASSPAGGQRYNEQFL.

CDR3 in DNA: TGTGCCAGCAGCCCCAGGAGGGGGGTCCGACACGTAGAGACCCAGTACTTC. Translation: CASSPRRGVRHVETQYF. This chain joins TRBV25-1 and TRBJ2-5; D is perhaps TRBD1 or TRBD2 (6 bases each). Germline assignment: CDR1 MGHDK and CDR2 SYGVNS. The CDR3 totals 17 residues. V lost 6 bases and J lost 4, with 24 bases in between.

V is TRBV5-1 and J is TRBJ2-2; 10 nucleotides match TRBD1. Germline CDR1 is SGHRS and CDR2 is YFSETQ. CDR3 length: 21 residues. J lost 1 base, V lost 0 bases, and 15 bases had no gene match. CDR3 region: CASSLAGRPDRGRRNTGELFF. CDR3 DNA sequence: TGCGCCAGCAGCTTGGCGGGCCGTCCCGACAGGGGGCGCAGGAACACCGGGGAGCTGTTTTTT. The full variable domain, rest sourced from reference TRBV5-1 and TRBJ2-2, is KAGVTQTPRYLIKTRGQQVTLSCSPISGHRSVSWYQQTPGQGLQFLFEYFSETQRNKGNFPGRFSGRQFSNSRSEMNVSTLELGDSALYLCASSLAGRPDRGRRNTGELFFGEGSRLTVL.